Listed here are 4 T cell receptor beta chains from one sample, sequenced in a study of cytomegalovirus exposure and HLA in healthy donors. 13 Jbeta primers and 60 Vbeta primers were used for the PCR. This table comes from immunoSEQ multiplex PCR, and its TCRdb copy is limited to in-frame clones, with some not included. The repertoire holds fewer than 85,000 clones, 65% to 80% seen once, with 11% in the top ten. Sample: PBMCs. The receptors were sampled from a woman aged 40 to 50 in good health and CMV-seropositive.

The chain links TRBV19 to TRBJ2-7; TRBD2 aligns across 7 bases. Germline trimming cut 6 bases from V and 5 bases from J; bases unmatched to any gene: 7. CDR1 and CDR2 from the germline V gene are LNHDA and SQIVND (reference sequence). CDR3 size: 13 residues. The CDR3 region has the DNA TGTGCCAGTAGAGCGTCCGGGAGGCACGAGCAGTACTTC. Encoded protein: CASRASGRHEQYF. The entire variable domain, with the rest obtained from reference TRBV19 and TRBJ2-7, is as follows: DGGITQSPKYLFRKEGQNVTLSCEQNLNHDAMYWYRQDPGQGLRLIYYSQIVNDFQKGDIAEGYSVSREKKESFPLTVTSAQKNPTAFYLCASRASGRHEQYFGPGTRLTVT.

V and J are TRBV5-1 and TRBJ1-2, with TRBD1 matching over 9 bases. The trim removed 9 bases at V and 8 bases at J, leaving 5 bases unmatched. Looked up from germline, CDR1 is SGHRS and CDR2 is YFSETQ. The CDR3 length is 11 residues. In DNA, the CDR3 is TGCGCCACCGGGACAGGGAACGGCTACACCTTC. Protein: CATGTGNGYTF.

This clone was counted a few times. The chain employs TRBV5-6 and TRBJ1-2; 9 bases line up with TRBD1. Germline V CDR1 and CDR2: SGHDT, YYEEEE. V lost 4 bases to trimming and J lost 4 bases; unmatched junction nucleotides: 8. The CDR3 extends over 15 amino acids. The CDR3 loop is CASSKPGQGLYGYTF. The DNA of the CDR3 is TGTGCCAGCAGCAAACCGGGACAGGGCCTCTATGGCTACACCTTC.

The chain joins TRBV7-2 to TRBJ1-1; D call uncertain. CDR3 length: 13 amino acids. Trimming cost V 4 bases and J 4 bases, with 10 bases left between them. Germline CDR1 reads SGHTA; CDR2 reads FQGNSA. CDR3 residues: CASSSRSSTEAFF. The CDR3 DNA reads as TGTGCCAGCAGCTCTCGGTCGAGCACTGAAGCTTTCTTT.